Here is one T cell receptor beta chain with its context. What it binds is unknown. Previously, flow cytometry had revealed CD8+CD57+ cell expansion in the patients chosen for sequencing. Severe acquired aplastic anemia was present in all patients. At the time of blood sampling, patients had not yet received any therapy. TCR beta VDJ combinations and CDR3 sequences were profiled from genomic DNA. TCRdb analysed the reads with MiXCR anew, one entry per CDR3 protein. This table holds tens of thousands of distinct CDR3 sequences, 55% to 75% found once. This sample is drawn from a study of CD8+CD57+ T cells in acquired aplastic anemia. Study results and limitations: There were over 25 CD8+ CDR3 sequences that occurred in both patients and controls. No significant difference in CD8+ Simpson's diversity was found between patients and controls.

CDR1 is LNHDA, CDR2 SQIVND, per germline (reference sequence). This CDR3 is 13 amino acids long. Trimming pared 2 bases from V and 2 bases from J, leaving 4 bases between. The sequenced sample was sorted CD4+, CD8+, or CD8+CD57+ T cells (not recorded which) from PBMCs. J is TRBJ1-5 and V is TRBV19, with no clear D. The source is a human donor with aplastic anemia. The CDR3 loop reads CASSINRNQPQHF. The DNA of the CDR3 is TGTGCCAGTAGTATAAACCGCAATCAGCCCCAGCATTTT. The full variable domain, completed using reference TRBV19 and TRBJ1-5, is DGGITQSPKYLFRKEGQNVTLSCEQNLNHDAMYWYRQDPGQGLRLIYYSQIVNDFQKGDIAEGYSVSREKKESFPLTVTSAQKNPTAFYLCASSINRNQPQHFGDGTRLSIL.